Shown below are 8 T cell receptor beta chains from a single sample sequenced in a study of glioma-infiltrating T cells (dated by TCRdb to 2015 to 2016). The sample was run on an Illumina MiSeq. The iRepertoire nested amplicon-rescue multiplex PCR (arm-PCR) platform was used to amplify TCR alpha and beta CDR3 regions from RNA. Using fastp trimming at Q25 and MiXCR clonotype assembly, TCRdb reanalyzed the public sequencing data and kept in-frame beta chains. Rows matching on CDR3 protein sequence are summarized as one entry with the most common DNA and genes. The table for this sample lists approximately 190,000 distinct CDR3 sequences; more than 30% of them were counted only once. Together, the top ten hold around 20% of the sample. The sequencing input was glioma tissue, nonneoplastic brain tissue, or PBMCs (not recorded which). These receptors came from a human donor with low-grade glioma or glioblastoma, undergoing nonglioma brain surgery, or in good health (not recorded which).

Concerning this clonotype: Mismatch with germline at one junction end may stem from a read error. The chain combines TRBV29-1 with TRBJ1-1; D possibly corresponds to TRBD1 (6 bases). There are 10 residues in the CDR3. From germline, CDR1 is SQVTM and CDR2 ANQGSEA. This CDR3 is CNVGDTGAFF. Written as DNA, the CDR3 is TGCAACGTTGGGGACACTGGAGCTTTCTTT.

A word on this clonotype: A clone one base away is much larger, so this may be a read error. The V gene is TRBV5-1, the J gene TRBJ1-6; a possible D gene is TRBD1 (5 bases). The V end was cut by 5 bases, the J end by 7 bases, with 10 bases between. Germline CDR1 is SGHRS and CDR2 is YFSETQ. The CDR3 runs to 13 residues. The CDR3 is CASRVNRNSPLHF. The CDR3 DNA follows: TGCGCCAGCAGGGTTAACAGGAATTCACCCCTCCACTTT. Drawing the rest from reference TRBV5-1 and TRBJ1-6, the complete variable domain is KAGVTQTPRYLIKTRGQQVTLSCSPISGHRSVSWYQQTPGQGLQFLFEYFSETQRNKGNFPGRFSGRQFSNSRSEMNVSTLELGDSALYLCASRVNRNSPLHFGNGTRLTVT.

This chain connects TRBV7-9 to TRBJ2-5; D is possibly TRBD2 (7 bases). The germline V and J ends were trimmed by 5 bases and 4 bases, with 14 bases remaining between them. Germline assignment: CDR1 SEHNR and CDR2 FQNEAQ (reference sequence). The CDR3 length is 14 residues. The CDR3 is CASSPGGGGETQYF. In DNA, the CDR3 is TGTGCCAGCAGCCCGGGCGGGGGCGGAGAGACCCAGTACTTC.

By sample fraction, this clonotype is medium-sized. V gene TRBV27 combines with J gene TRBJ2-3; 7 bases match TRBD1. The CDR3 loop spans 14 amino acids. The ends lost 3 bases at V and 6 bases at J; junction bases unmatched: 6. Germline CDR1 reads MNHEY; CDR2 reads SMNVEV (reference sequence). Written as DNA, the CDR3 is TGTGCCAGCAGTTTGACAGGGACGGTGGATACGCAGTATTTT. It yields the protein CASSLTGTVDTQYF.

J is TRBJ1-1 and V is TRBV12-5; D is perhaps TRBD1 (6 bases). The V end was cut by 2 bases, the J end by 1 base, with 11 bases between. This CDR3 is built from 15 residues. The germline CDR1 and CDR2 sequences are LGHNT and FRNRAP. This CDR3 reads CASGLPRTENTEAFF. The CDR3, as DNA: TGTGCTAGTGGTTTGCCCCGGACAGAGAACACTGAAGCTTTCTTT.

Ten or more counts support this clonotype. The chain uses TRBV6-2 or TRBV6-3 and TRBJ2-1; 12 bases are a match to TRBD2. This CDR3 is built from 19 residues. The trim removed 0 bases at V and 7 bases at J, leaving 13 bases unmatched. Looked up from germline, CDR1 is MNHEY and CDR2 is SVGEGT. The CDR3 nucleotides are TGTGCCAGCAGTTACTCTTCCCCCTCGACTAGCGGGAGAGTGAATGAGCAGTTCTTC. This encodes CASSYSSPSTSGRVNEQFF.

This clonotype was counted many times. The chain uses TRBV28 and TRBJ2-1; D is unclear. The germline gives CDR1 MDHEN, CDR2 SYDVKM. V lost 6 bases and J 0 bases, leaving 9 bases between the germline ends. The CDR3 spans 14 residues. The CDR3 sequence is CASRDQSSYNEQFF. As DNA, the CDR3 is TGTGCCAGCAGGGACCAAAGCTCCTACAATGAGCAGTTCTTC. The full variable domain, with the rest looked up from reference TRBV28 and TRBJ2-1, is DVKVTQSSRYLVKRTGEKVFLECVQDMDHENMFWYRQDPGLGLRLIYFSYDVKMKEKGDIPEGYSVSREKKERFSLILESASTNQTSMYLCASRDQSSYNEQFFGPGTRLTVL.

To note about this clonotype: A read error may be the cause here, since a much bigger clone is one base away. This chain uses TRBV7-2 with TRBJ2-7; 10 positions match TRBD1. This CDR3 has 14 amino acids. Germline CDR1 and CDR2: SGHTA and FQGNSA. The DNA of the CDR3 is TGTGCCAGCACCCTGACAGGGGGCAACGTCGAGCGGTACTTC. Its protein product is CASTLTGGNVERYF.